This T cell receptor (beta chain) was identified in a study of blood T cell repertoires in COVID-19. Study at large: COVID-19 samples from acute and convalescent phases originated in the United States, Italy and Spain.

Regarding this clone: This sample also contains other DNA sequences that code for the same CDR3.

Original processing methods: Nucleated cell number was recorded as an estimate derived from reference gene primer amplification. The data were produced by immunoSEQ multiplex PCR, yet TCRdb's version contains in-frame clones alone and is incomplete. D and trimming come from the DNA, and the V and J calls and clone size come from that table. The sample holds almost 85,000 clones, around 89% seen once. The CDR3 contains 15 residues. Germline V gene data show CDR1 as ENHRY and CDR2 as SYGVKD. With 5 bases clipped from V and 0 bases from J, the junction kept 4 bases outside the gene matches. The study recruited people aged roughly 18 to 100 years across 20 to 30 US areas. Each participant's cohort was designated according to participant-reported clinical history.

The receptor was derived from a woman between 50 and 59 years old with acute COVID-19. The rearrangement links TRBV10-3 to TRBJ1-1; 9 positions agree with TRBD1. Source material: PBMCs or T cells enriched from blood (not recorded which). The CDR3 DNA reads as TGTGCCATCAGTCGAGGGACAGGGCTGAACACTGAAGCTTTCTTT. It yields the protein CAISRGTGLNTEAFF.